This T cell receptor beta chain came from a study of T cell repertoires in cytomegalovirus infection. Background on the study: Public TCR beta signatures marked donors with CMV infection and the matching HLA.

TCRdb re-derived calls from the reads in MiXCR, one entry per CDR3 protein. There are roughly 500,000 distinct CDR3 sequences in the sample; over 9% occur only once, and around 9.6% lies in the top ten. As concerns this clonotype: What it binds is not known.

Findings and limits, study-wide: It was HLA-C-restricted CMV-specific TCR beta clonotypes that dominated the response ex vivo.

This clonotype was obtained from a human donor in good health (CMV status not recorded). Some clones in this sample may be carry-over from other donors' samples. Material: PBMCs.

The CDR3 DNA reads as TGTGCCAGCAGTTTATCGGCGGGAACAACCCTCAATCAGCCCCAGCATTTT. Encoded protein: CASSLSAGTTLNQPQHF. V is TRBV28 and J is TRBJ1-5; D call uncertain. The germline V and J ends were trimmed by 1 base and 3 bases, with 16 bases remaining between them. Germline V gene data show CDR1 as MDHEN and CDR2 as SYDVKM. The CDR3 spans 17 residues.